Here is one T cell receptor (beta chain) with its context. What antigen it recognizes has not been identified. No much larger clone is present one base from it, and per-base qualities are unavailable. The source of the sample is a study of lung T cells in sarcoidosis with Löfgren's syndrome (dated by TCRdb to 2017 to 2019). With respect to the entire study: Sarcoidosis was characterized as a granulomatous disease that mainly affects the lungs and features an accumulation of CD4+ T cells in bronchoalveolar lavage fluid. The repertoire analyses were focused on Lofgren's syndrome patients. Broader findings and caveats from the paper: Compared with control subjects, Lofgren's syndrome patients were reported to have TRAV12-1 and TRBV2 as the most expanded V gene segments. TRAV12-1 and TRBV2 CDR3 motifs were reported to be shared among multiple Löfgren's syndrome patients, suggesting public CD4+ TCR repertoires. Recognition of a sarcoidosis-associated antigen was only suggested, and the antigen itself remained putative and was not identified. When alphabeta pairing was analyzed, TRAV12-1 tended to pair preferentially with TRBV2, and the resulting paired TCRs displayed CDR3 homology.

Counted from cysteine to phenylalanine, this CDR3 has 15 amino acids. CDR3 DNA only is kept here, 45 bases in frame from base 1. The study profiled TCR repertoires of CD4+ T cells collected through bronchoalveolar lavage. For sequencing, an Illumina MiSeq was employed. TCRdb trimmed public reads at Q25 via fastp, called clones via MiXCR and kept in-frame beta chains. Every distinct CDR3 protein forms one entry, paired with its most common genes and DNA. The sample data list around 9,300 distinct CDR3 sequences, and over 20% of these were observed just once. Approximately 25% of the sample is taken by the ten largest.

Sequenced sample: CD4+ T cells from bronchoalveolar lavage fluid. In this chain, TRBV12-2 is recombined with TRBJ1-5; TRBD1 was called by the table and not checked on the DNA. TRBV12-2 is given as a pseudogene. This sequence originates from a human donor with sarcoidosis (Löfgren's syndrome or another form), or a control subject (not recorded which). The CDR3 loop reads CASRFPGTGNQPQHF. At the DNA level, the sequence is TGTGCAAGTCGCTTCCCCGGGACAGGGAATCAGCCCCAGCATTTT.